This passage covers 25 T cell receptor beta chains from one sample sequenced in a study of blood T cell repertoires in COVID-19. The method was immunoSEQ multiplex PCR; TCRdb's version includes in-frame clones alone and lacks a portion of them. The table includes about 58,000 clones, 85% to 90% detected once. The sequencing input was peripheral blood. The receptors come from a human donor in a cohort sampled during active COVID-19.

This chain uses TRBV15 with TRBJ1-2; maybe TRBD1 (6 bases). This CDR3 is built from 15 residues. Germline V gene lookup returns CDR1 LNHNV and CDR2 YYDKDF (reference sequence). V lost 1 base to trimming and J lost 3 bases, with 12 bases between them. CDR3 DNA sequence: TGTGCCACCAGCAGAGTCGTTGCAGGGGACTATGGCTACACCTTC. Protein: CATSRVVAGDYGYTF.

The CDR3 protein is CASSLASSGSSYEQYF. The CDR3 DNA sequence: TGTGCCAGCAGCTTAGCCAGTAGCGGGAGCTCCTACGAGCAGTACTTC. The J gene is TRBJ2-7, the V gene TRBV7-2; 9 nucleotides align to TRBD2. In germline, CDR1 is SGHTA, CDR2 FQGNSA. This CDR3 is 16 amino acids long. The V gene end was trimmed by 0 bases and the J gene end by 0 bases; junction bases not matched to a gene: 3.

This clone was seen just once. The chain employs TRBV6-4 and TRBJ2-1; 7 nucleotides align to TRBD2. Unmatched junction bases numbered 4, after V lost 2 bases and J lost 3 bases. Per germline, CDR1 MRHNA and CDR2 SNTAGT. The CDR3 covers 15 residues. CDR3 region: CASSDGGGDYNEQFF. The CDR3 bases are TGTGCCAGCAGTGACGGCGGGGGTGACTACAATGAGCAGTTCTTC.

The chain combines TRBV6-5 with TRBJ1-2; 10 bases are a match to TRBD1. The CDR3 is made up of 15 amino acids. The junction had 6 bases not matched to a gene; V was cut back by 6 bases and J by 2 bases. Germline assignment: CDR1 MNHEY and CDR2 SVGAGI. The CDR3: CASRAGQGGNYGYTF. The CDR3 DNA is TGTGCCAGCAGAGCAGGACAGGGGGGGAACTATGGCTACACCTTC.

V usage is TRBV6-5 and J usage is TRBJ1-2, with D perhaps matching TRBD1 (5 bases). The CDR3 has 12 residues. V dropped 5 bases and J dropped 10 bases, with 14 bases sitting between them. Germline V gives CDR1 MNHEY, CDR2 SVGAGI. CDR3 sequence reads: CASSPPQGVYTF. The CDR3 region has the DNA TGTGCCAGCAGTCCCCCGCAAGGGGTCTACACCTTC.

The rearrangement joins TRBV27 to TRBJ2-4; 10 bases agree with TRBD1. J was trimmed by 8 bases and V by 1 base; bases with no gene match: 5. Germline-derived CDR1 and CDR2 are MNHEY and SMNVEV (reference sequence). The CDR3 covers 15 residues. The CDR3 DNA follows: TGTGCCAGCAGTTTATACGGGACAGGGGTTCACATTCAGTACTTC. Its translation is CASSLYGTGVHIQYF.

The J gene is TRBJ1-3, the V gene TRBV3-1 (or the pseudogene TRBV3-2), with D tentatively TRBD1 (5 bases). Germline V gene lookup returns CDR1 LGHDT and CDR2 YNNKEL (reference sequence). Trimming shortened V by 0 bases and J by 9 bases, and 18 bases separated the two germline ends. The CDR3 is 16 amino acids. The CDR3 region is CASSQDSGQGGLTIYF. The CDR3, as DNA: TGTGCCAGCAGCCAAGATTCTGGGCAGGGAGGGCTCACCATATATTTT.

The genes are TRBV7-2 and TRBJ1-2, with 8 nucleotides matching TRBD1. The J segment lost 4 bases and the V segment lost 6 bases, leaving 7 bases of the junction unmatched. The CDR3 consists of 14 residues. Germline values: CDR1 SGHTA, CDR2 FQGNSA. CDR3 nucleotides: TGTGCCAGCAGTCAAGGACAGGGCGGCTATGGCTACACCTTC. Protein product: CASSQGQGGYGYTF.

This sequence joins TRBV11-2 and TRBJ2-7; 8 bases agree with TRBD2. The CDR3 runs 15 residues. Trimming cost V 5 bases and J 0 bases; bases outside gene matches: 6. Germline V gene lookup returns CDR1 SGHAT and CDR2 FQNNGV. CDR3 coding DNA: TGTGCCAGCAGCCCACCCGGGACTAGCTCCTACGAGCAGTACTTC. This gives the protein CASSPPGTSSYEQYF.

The chain joins TRBV19 to TRBJ2-5, with 8 bases identical to TRBD1. In germline, CDR1 is LNHDA, CDR2 SQIVND (reference sequence). CDR3 length equals 13 residues. V trimming: 4 bases; J trimming: 7 bases; junction bases outside the gene matches: 5. The CDR3 region has the DNA TGTGCCAGTAGTACTCAGGACAGGGCGACCCAGTACTTC. Its translation: CASSTQDRATQYF. The full variable domain, with the rest looked up from reference TRBV19 and TRBJ2-5, is DGGITQSPKYLFRKEGQNVTLSCEQNLNHDAMYWYRQDPGQGLRLIYYSQIVNDFQKGDIAEGYSVSREKKESFPLTVTSAQKNPTAFYLCASSTQDRATQYFGPGTRLLVL.

The chain links TRBV30 to TRBJ1-2; D is undetermined. V dropped 0 bases and J dropped 8 bases, with 10 bases sitting between them. Germline values: CDR1 GTSNPN, CDR2 SVGIG (reference sequence). CDR3 length equals 12 residues. The CDR3 is CAWSVASGGYTF. CDR3 nucleotide sequence: TGTGCCTGGAGTGTCGCCTCGGGGGGCTACACCTTC. The whole variable domain, filled in from reference TRBV30 and TRBJ1-2, reads SQTIHQWPATLVQPVGSPLSLECTVEGTSNPNLYWYRQAAGRGLQLLFYSVGIGQISSEVPQNLSASRPQDRQFILSSKKLLLSDSGFYLCAWSVASGGYTFGSGTRLTVV.

The chain employs TRBV27 and TRBJ2-7, with 10 bases identical to TRBD2. Germline V CDR1 and CDR2: MNHEY, SMNVEV (reference sequence). This CDR3 has 17 residues. V was clipped by 1 base and J by 5 bases; unmatched bases: 11. CDR3 sequence: CASSLYSGGAGVNEQYF. CDR3 nucleotide sequence: TGTGCCAGCAGTTTATACAGCGGGGGGGCCGGGGTCAACGAGCAGTACTTC.

The chain carries TRBV11-2 and TRBJ2-2; TRBD1 agrees at 7 bases. The trim removed 5 bases at V and 0 bases at J, leaving 3 bases unmatched. CDR1 and CDR2 (germline): SGHAT, FQNNGV. CDR3 length: 15 amino acids. In DNA, the CDR3 is TGTGCCAGCAGCCGACAGGGTCCGAACACCGGGGAGCTGTTTTTT. It is translated as CASSRQGPNTGELFF.

This clone was seen just once. J is TRBJ2-7 and V is TRBV5-4; no clear D gene. CDR1 and CDR2 (germline): SGHNT, YYREEE (reference sequence). The CDR3 totals 14 residues. V was cut by 0 bases and J by 2 bases, with 9 bases left in between. The CDR3 coding sequence is TGTGCCAGCAGCTTGGCCGGAGAAACCTACGAGCAGTACTTC. It is translated as CASSLAGETYEQYF.

This sequence joins TRBV5-1 and TRBJ2-5, with 7 bases fitting TRBD2. Trimming cost V 4 bases and J 5 bases; bases outside gene matches: 17. The CDR3 spans 17 residues. The germline V gene has CDR1 SGHRS and CDR2 YFSETQ. The chain's CDR3 is CASSPSPLGRASETQYF. The CDR3 DNA follows: TGCGCCAGCAGCCCCTCCCCGCTAGGGAGGGCCTCGGAGACCCAGTACTTC.

V gene TRBV6-4 combines with J gene TRBJ2-4; TRBD1 agrees at 7 bases. Germline V CDR1 and CDR2: MRHNA, SNTAGT. V shed 7 bases, J shed 0 bases, and the junction held 9 bases outside the gene matches. The CDR3 totals 16 residues. CDR3: CASTWDSSLAKNIQYF. Written as DNA, the CDR3 is TGTGCCAGCACTTGGGACAGTTCTTTAGCCAAAAACATTCAGTACTTC.

This chain links TRBV30 with TRBJ1-2, with TRBD1 matching 7 bases. Germline V gene sequence: CDR1 GTSNPN, CDR2 SVGIG (reference sequence). The CDR3 is 15 residues long. Germline trimming cut 5 bases from V and 2 bases from J; bases unmatched to any gene: 11. The CDR3 reads CAWGLPRQGNYGYTF. As DNA, the CDR3 is TGTGCCTGGGGTCTTCCAAGACAGGGCAACTATGGCTACACCTTC.

The CDR3 reads CASRDLRGDTQYF. The CDR3 coding sequence is TGTGCCAGCAGAGACTTGCGAGGAGATACGCAGTATTTT. The chain uses TRBV6-5 and TRBJ2-3; D gene unclear. Trimming pared 6 bases from V and 5 bases from J, leaving 12 bases between. This CDR3 comprises 13 residues. Germline V gives CDR1 MNHEY, CDR2 SVGAGI.

This clone was observed a single time. This chain connects TRBV24-1 to TRBJ2-2; TRBD1 might be the D (6 bases). V was clipped by 9 bases and J by 3 bases, with 13 bases between them. From germline, CDR1 is KGHDR and CDR2 SFDVKD. This CDR3 comprises 14 residues. CDR3 sequence (DNA): TGTGCCACCTGTTCGGGACAATACACCGGGGAGCTGTTTTTT. This encodes CATCSGQYTGELFF.

The chain is built from TRBV11-2 and TRBJ2-7; 13 bases align to TRBD2. The CDR3 runs to 15 residues. J was trimmed by 5 bases and V by 3 bases; bases with no gene match: 4. CDR1 and CDR2 (germline): SGHAT, FQNNGV. This CDR3 reads CASSFGLAGANEQYF. Here the CDR3 DNA reads TGTGCCAGCAGCTTTGGACTAGCGGGGGCCAACGAGCAGTACTTC.

This chain uses TRBV29-1 with TRBJ2-1; D may be TRBD1 (6 bases). This CDR3 comprises 16 residues. V shed 6 bases and J shed 4 bases, with 22 bases lying between them. CDR1 SQVTM and CDR2 ANQGSEA come from the germline V gene. The CDR3 loop is CSVGAPGARSYNEQFF. As DNA, the CDR3 is TGCAGCGTGGGGGCACCAGGGGCTAGATCGTACAATGAGCAGTTCTTC.

The count of this clone is one. V gene TRBV10-3 combines with J gene TRBJ1-6; 8 bases align to TRBD1. Per germline, CDR1 ENHRY and CDR2 SYGVKD. V shed 2 bases, J shed 9 bases, and the junction held 0 bases outside the gene matches. The CDR3 is 13 amino acids. CDR3 sequence: CAISEGQGSPLHF. The CDR3 nucleotides are TGTGCCATCAGTGAGGGACAGGGTTCACCCCTCCACTTT.

The chain joins TRBV27 to TRBJ2-7; 9 nucleotides agree with TRBD1. From germline, CDR1 is MNHEY and CDR2 SMNVEV (reference sequence). This CDR3 is 17 amino acids long. V shed 0 bases, J shed 2 bases, and the junction held 8 bases outside the gene matches. The DNA of the CDR3 is TGTGCCAGCAGTTTATCCCCCCGGACAGGGGCAACCTACGAGCAGTACTTC. Amino acid sequence: CASSLSPRTGATYEQYF.

The sample holds a few counts of this clone. The CDR3 sequence is CATSRDSGVNYGYTF. CDR3 coding DNA: TGTGCCACCAGCAGAGATTCCGGAGTTAACTATGGCTACACCTTC. This chain joins TRBV15 and TRBJ1-2; no reliable D call. The CDR3 extends over 15 amino acids. The V and J ends lost 0 bases and 1 base respectively, with 9 bases between them. CDR1 is LNHNV, CDR2 YYDKDF, per germline (reference sequence).

This sequence joins TRBV11-2 and TRBJ2-1; tentatively, D is TRBD2 (6 bases). The germline V gene has CDR1 SGHAT and CDR2 FQNNGV. The CDR3 consists of 12 residues. The V gene lost 4 bases and the J gene lost 8 bases, with 9 bases spanning the gap. The CDR3: CASSSRLDEQFF. The CDR3 coding sequence is TGTGCCAGCAGCTCTCGACTAGATGAGCAGTTCTTC.